This TCR beta chain came from a study of CD8 T cells in Susac syndrome. Study-level information: Patients with Susac syndrome were therapy-naive, treated with corticosteroids, or treated with intravenous immunoglobulin alone when blood was collected.

The study sequenced TCR beta in blood CD8+ and CD4+ T cells. In contrast to the negatively isolated CD8+ and CD4+ T cells, TEMRA cells were FACS-enriched. Looked up from germline, CDR1 is DFQATT and CDR2 is SNEGSKA (reference sequence). This CDR3 contains 12 residues. V was shortened by 3 bases and J by 7 bases, with 13 bases between the two germline ends. RNA amounts of roughly 0.45 to 1 ug underwent reverse transcription with random hexamers. Multiplex immunoSEQ PCR targeted 54 Vbeta and 13 Jbeta TCR beta segments. TCRdb re-called the immunoSEQ multiplex PCR reads with MiXCR, one entry per CDR3 protein. The sample has some 160,000 distinct CDR3 sequences; 94% are singletons.

The gene calls are TRBV20-1 and TRBJ2-7; D possibly uses TRBD1 or TRBD2 (6 bases each). Sequencing was done on a sample of CD4+ T cells from PBMCs. This TCR came from a human donor with Susac syndrome. CDR3 loop: CSASTGAEEQYF. CDR3 bases: TGCAGTGCTAGCACGGGGGCGGAAGAGCAGTACTTC.